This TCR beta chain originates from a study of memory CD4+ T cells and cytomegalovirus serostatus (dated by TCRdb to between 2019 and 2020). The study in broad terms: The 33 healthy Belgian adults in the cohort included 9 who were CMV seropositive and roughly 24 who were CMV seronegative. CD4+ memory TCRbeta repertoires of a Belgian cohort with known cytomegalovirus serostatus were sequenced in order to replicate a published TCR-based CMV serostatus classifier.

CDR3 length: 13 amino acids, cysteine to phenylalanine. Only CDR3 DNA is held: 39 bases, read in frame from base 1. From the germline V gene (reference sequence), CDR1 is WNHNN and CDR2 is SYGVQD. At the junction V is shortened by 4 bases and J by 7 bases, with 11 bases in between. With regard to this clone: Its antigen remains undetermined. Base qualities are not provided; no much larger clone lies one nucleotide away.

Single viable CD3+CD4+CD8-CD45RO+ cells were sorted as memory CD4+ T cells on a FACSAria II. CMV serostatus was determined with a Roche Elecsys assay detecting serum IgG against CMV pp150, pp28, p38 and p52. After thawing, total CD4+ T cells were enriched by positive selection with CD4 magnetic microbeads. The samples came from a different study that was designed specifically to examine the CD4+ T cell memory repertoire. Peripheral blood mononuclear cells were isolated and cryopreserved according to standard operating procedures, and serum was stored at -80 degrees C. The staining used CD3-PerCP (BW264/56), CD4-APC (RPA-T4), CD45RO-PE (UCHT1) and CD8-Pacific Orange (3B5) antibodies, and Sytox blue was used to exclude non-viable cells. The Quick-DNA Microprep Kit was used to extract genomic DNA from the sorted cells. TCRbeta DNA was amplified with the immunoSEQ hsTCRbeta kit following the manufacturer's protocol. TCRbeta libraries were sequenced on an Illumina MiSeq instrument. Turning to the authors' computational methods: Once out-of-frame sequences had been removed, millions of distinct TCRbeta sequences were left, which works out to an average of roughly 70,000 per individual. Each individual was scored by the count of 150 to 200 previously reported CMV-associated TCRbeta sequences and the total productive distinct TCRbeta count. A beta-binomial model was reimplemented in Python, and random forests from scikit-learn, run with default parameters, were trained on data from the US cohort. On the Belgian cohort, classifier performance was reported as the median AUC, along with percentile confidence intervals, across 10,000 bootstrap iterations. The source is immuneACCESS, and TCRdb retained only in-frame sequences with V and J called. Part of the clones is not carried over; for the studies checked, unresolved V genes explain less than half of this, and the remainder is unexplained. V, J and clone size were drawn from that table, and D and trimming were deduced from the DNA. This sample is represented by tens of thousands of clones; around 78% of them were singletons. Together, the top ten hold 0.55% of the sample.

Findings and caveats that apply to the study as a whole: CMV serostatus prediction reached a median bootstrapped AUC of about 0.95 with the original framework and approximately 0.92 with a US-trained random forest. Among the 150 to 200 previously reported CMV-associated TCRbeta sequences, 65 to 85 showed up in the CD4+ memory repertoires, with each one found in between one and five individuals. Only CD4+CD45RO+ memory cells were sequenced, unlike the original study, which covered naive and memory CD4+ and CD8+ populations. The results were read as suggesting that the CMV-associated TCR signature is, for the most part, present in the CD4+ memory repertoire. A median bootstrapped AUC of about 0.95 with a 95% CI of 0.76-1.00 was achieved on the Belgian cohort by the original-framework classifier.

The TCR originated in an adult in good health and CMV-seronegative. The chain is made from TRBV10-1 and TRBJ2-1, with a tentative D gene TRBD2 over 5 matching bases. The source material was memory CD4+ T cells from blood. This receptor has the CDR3 CASSAGVMNEQFF. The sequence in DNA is TGCGCCAGCAGTGCCGGGGTTATGAATGAGCAGTTCTTC.